This T cell receptor beta chain was sequenced during a study of human T cells and chemical hapten exposure. Study in general: Epicutaneous patch tests delivered 0.01% DPC to the upper back, with evaluation at 6 days.

TCRdb reanalysed the RACE reads using MiXCR and keeps one entry per CDR3 protein. The sample lists about 110,000 distinct CDR3 sequences; 9% to 9.5% were seen once. Time point in this sample: patch test 2, 6 weeks after DPC sensitization. The sample's treatment: therapeutic diphenylcyclopropenone sensitization with weekly scalp DPC. The study enrolled 18 to 70-year-old alopecia patients suitable for DPC. This clonotype has ten or more counts. Germline assignment: CDR1 SGHAT and CDR2 FQNNGV. This CDR3 is 15 amino acids long. V gave up 5 bases and J gave up 4 bases, with 14 bases separating them. The source is a woman aged 35 to 49 with alopecia areata. Some clones in this sample may be carry-over from other donors' samples. The genes are TRBV11-2 and TRBJ2-2; D is perhaps TRBD2 (6 bases). Material: whole blood, obtained in connection with sensitization to the hapten diphenylcyclopropenone (DPC). As DNA, the CDR3 is TGTGCCAGCAGCCGCAGGGACTCCTTCACCGGGGAGCTGTTTTTT. The encoded protein is CASSRRDSFTGELFF.